This T cell receptor beta chain is drawn from a study of early T cells in non-severe SARS-CoV-2 infection. For the study at large: Chains stayed unpaired after sequencing of bulk RNA from unsorted whole blood.

From the 5' RACE reads, TCRdb called clonotypes with MiXCR, one entry per CDR3 protein. The top ten hold about 6.2% of the sample, which has roughly 100,000 distinct CDR3 sequences, around 13% seen once. Germline-derived CDR1 and CDR2 are SEHNR and FQNEAQ (reference sequence). Trimming stripped 7 bases from V and 15 bases from J, with 16 bases between. The CDR3 covers 11 residues. The receptor was isolated from an adult who was a healthcare worker with PCR-confirmed SARS-CoV-2 infection or an uninfected control (not recorded which). The rearrangement uses TRBV7-9 and TRBJ2-1; D unclear. The sample was whole blood. Here the CDR3 DNA reads TGTGCCAGCAACCCTGACACCTTTCCGTTCTTC. This sequence encodes CASNPDTFPFF.